This T cell receptor (beta chain) was sequenced in a study of early T cells in non-severe SARS-CoV-2 infection. A single record per CDR3 protein comes from TCRdb applying MiXCR to the 5' RACE reads. The data contain around 94,000 distinct CDR3 sequences, around 13% of them singletons. Germline lookup yields CDR1 SGHAT and CDR2 FQNNGV. The CDR3 spans 15 residues. Trimming cost V 0 bases and J 3 bases; bases outside gene matches: 4. This clonotype showed up just a few times. What was sequenced was whole blood. This receptor was obtained from an adult who was a healthcare worker with PCR-confirmed SARS-CoV-2 infection or an uninfected control (not recorded which). The chain joins TRBV11-2 to TRBJ2-5, with TRBD1 matching over 7 bases. This CDR3 reads CASSLEETGKETQYF. CDR3 bases: TGTGCCAGCAGCTTAGAAGAGACAGGGAAAGAGACCCAGTACTTC.